A single T cell receptor (beta chain) is shown here with its context. As yet, its antigen is unknown. This sample is part of a study of T cell repertoires in cytomegalovirus infection. Study background: HLA-B-restricted CMV epitopes that are well studied, plus recently identified HLA-C-restricted ones, were used by the study. CMV infection plus the matching HLA type was flagged by public TCR beta signatures. Regarding the study as a whole: The study found HLA-C-restricted CMV-specific TCR beta clonotypes dominating the ex vivo response.

Trimming pared 5 bases from V and 9 bases from J, leaving 23 bases between. Germline CDR1 and CDR2: SGHTA and FQGNSA. The CDR3 spans 16 residues. MiXCR, applied by TCRdb to the reads, yields one record per CDR3 protein. The table lists approximately 470,000 distinct CDR3 sequences, about 42% of them singletons. The sequencing here drew on cultured PBMCs, taken from culture after CMV antigen stimulation. J is TRBJ2-1 and V is TRBV7-2; a possible D gene is TRBD2 (7 bases). The clonotype comes from a human donor in good health (CMV status not recorded). Some clones in this sample may be carry-over from other donors' samples. CDR3: CASSPARRGGRGEQFF. CDR3 coding DNA: TGTGCCAGCAGCCCCGCGAGGCGCGGGGGCCGGGGTGAGCAGTTCTTC. Variable domain in full (rest from reference TRBV7-2 and TRBJ2-1): GAGVSQSPSNKVTEKGKDVELRCDPISGHTALYWYRQSLGQGLEFLIYFQGNSAPDKSGLPSDRFSAERTGGSVSTLTIQRTQQEDSAVYLCASSPARRGGRGEQFFGPGTRLTVL.